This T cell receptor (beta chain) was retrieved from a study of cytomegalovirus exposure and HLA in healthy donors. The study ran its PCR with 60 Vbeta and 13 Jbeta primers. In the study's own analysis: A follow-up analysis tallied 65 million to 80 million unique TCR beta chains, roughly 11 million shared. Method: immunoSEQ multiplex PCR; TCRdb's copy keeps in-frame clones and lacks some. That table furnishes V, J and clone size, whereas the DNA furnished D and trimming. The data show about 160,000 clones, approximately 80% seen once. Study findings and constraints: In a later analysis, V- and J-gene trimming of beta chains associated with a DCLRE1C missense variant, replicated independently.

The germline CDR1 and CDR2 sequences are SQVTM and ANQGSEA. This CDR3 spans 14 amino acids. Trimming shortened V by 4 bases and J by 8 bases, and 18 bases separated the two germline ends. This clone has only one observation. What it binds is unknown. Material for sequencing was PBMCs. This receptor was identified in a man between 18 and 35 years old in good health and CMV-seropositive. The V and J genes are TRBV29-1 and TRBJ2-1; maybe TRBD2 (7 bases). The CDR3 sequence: CSVGGGGRMDEQFF. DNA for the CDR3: TGCAGCGTTGGAGGGGGAGGGCGAATGGATGAGCAGTTCTTC.